This T cell receptor (beta chain) was obtained from a study of shared clonotypes between healthy human individuals. Clones were sequenced by immunoSEQ multiplex PCR, and TCRdb holds only the in-frame ones, with some missing. The sample carries hundreds of thousands of clones, approximately 96% recorded once. CD45RO-negative, CCR7-selected cells formed the naive CD8 fraction, which excluded terminally differentiated effector memory CD45RA+ cells. The TCR comes from a woman in her twenties or thirties in good health. The sample taken for sequencing was naive CD8+ T cells sorted from blood.

DNA for the CDR3: TGTGCCAGCAGCTTAGACGGGCGCCTGTCCTACAATGAGCAGTTCTTC. It encodes CASSLDGRLSYNEQFF. This chain joins TRBV7-8 and TRBJ2-1; no clear D. V shed 1 base and J shed 1 base, with 11 bases lying between them. Per the germline V gene, CDR1 is SGHVS and CDR2 is FQNEAQ. CDR3 length: 16 residues.